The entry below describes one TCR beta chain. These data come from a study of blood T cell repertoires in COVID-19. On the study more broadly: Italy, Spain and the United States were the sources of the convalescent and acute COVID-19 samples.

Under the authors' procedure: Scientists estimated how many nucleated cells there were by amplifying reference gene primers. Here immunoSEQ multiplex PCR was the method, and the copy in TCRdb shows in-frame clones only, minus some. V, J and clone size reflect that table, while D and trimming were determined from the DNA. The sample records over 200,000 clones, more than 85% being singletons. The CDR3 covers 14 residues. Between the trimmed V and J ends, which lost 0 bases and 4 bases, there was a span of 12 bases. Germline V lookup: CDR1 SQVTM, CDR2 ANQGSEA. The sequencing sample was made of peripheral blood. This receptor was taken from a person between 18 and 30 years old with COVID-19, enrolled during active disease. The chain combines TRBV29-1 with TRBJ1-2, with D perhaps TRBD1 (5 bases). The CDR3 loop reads CSVEDQRQTYGYTF. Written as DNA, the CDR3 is TGCAGCGTTGAAGATCAGAGACAGACCTATGGCTACACCTTC. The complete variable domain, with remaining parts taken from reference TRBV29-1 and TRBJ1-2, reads SAVISQKPSRDICQRGTSLTIQCQVDSQVTMMFWYRQQPGQSLTLIATANQGSEATYESGFVIDKFPISRPNLTFSTLTVSNMSPEDSSIYLCSVEDQRQTYGYTFGSGTRLTVV.